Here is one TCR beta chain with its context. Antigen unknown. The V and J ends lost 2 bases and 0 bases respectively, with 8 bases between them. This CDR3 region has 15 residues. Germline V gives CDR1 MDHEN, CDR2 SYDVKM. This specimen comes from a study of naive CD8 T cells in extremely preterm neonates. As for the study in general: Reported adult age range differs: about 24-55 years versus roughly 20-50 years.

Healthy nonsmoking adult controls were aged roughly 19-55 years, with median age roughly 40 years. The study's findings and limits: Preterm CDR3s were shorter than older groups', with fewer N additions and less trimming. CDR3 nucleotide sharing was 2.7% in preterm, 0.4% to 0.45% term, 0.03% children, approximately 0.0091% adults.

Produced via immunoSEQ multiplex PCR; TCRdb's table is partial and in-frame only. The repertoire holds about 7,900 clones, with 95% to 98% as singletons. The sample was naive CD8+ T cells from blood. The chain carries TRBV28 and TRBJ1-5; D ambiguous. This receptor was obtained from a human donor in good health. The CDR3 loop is CASSLQADSNQPQHF. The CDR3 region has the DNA TGTGCCAGCAGTTTACAGGCCGATAGCAATCAGCCCCAGCATTTT.